Below, 10 T cell receptor beta chains from the same sample are listed, as sequenced in a study of cytomegalovirus exposure and HLA in healthy donors (dated by TCRdb to about 2017). To prepare the library, the immunoSEQ multiplex PCR assay was applied. A mixture of 60 forward primers for TCR Vbeta segments and 13 reverse primers for TCR Jbeta segments was used in the multiplex PCR. As stored in TCRdb, this immuneACCESS dataset retains in-frame rearrangements with V and J assigned. A fraction of the clones does not appear; measured against another copy, unresolved V genes explain less than half of the discrepancy, and the remainder lacks a known reason. The sample's table covers 65,000 to 85,000 clones. The ten most abundant clones make up 2.4% of the sample. Source material: PBMCs. These receptors came from a female donor in good health and CMV-seropositive.

J is TRBJ2-1 and V is TRBV28; D not certain. Germline V CDR1 and CDR2: MDHEN, SYDVKM. Trimming pared 7 bases from V and 0 bases from J, leaving 7 bases between. This CDR3 is 13 amino acids long. This chain's CDR3 is CASTHSSYNEQFF. CDR3 in DNA: TGTGCCAGCACTCACAGCTCCTACAATGAGCAGTTCTTC. The full variable domain, in which reference TRBV28 and TRBJ2-1 provide the parts outside the CDR3, is DVKVTQSSRYLVKRTGEKVFLECVQDMDHENMFWYRQDPGLGLRLIYFSYDVKMKEKGDIPEGYSVSREKKERFSLILESASTNQTSMYLCASTHSSYNEQFFGPGTRLTVL.

The rearrangement links TRBV6-5 to TRBJ1-2; 7 positions match TRBD1. Trimming took 0 bases from V and 8 from J; bases not matched to a gene: 9. There are 15 residues in the CDR3. Germline V gene sequence: CDR1 MNHEY, CDR2 SVGAGI. The CDR3 here is CASSYSTRQGDGYTF. The DNA of the CDR3 is TGTGCCAGCAGTTACTCTACGCGGCAGGGGGACGGCTACACCTTC.

The chain has TRBV4-1 and TRBJ2-7, with a possible D match to TRBD1 (6 bases). The V end was cut by 2 bases, the J end by 9 bases, with 17 bases between. This CDR3 is 14 amino acids long. Germline V gene data show CDR1 as MGHRA and CDR2 as YSYEKL. The CDR3 nucleotides read TGCGCCAGCAGCCAAACAGGGACCGAAACGGGGCAGTACTTC. This translates into CASSQTGTETGQYF.

The rearrangement uses TRBV28 and TRBJ1-2, with 8 bases lining up with TRBD1. The CDR3 runs to 14 residues. V was pared by 6 bases and J by 5 bases, with 8 bases of the junction left unmatched. Looked up from germline, CDR1 is MDHEN and CDR2 is SYDVKM. The CDR3: CASSPIDRGYGYTF. The CDR3 bases are TGTGCCAGCAGCCCCATCGACAGGGGTTATGGCTACACCTTC.

The chain couples TRBV15 to TRBJ1-3, with D tentatively TRBD1 (6 bases). This CDR3 region has 12 residues. V was pared by 8 bases and J by 4 bases, with 9 bases between. Germline assignment: CDR1 LNHNV and CDR2 YYDKDF (reference sequence). The CDR3, as DNA: TGTGCCACCGGGGGGGCCGGAAACACCATATATTTT. It specifies CATGGAGNTIYF.

This chain uses TRBV21-1 with TRBJ1-2. TRBV21-1 is deemed a pseudogene. The CDR3 runs to 13 residues. As DNA, the CDR3 is TGTGCCAGCAGCAAAGTAGGGGGGGGTGGCTACACCTTC. Translated, it gives CASSKVGGGGYTF.

The chain couples TRBV2 to TRBJ1-5; D unclear. Germline V lookup: CDR1 SNHLY, CDR2 FYNNEI. This CDR3 contains 14 residues. The V end was cut by 4 bases, the J end by 4 bases, with 11 bases between. CDR3: CASSGMEENQPQHF. In DNA, the CDR3 is TGTGCCAGCAGTGGGATGGAGGAGAATCAGCCCCAGCATTTT.

This chain uses TRBV6-4 with TRBJ1-1, with 8 nucleotides matching TRBD1. The CDR3 spans 14 residues. Trimming removed 5 bases from V and 6 bases from J; junction bases left unmatched: 8. Per the germline V gene, CDR1 is MRHNA and CDR2 is SNTAGT. The CDR3 DNA is TGTGCCAGCAGTCGGACAGGGCAGTCCTCTGAAGCTTTCTTT. The encoded protein is CASSRTGQSSEAFF.

The V and J genes are TRBV19 and TRBJ1-5; 8 bases map to TRBD1. Per germline, CDR1 LNHDA and CDR2 SQIVND (reference sequence). This CDR3 is built from 19 residues. V shed 2 bases, J shed 0 bases, and the junction held 12 bases outside the gene matches. CDR3 amino acids: CASSIFPRGPEHSNQPQHF. In nucleotides, the CDR3 is TGTGCCAGTAGTATATTCCCCAGGGGGCCCGAACATAGCAATCAGCCCCAGCATTTT.

This chain uses TRBV4-1 with TRBJ2-1, with 7 bases lining up with TRBD2. Germline assignment: CDR1 MGHRA and CDR2 YSYEKL. The V segment lost 0 bases and the J segment 3 bases; nucleotides outside the gene matches: 8. The CDR3 totals 17 residues. CDR3 in amino acids: CASSQDQGLADYNEQFF. In DNA form, the CDR3 reads TGCGCCAGCAGCCAAGATCAGGGTCTAGCGGACTACAATGAGCAGTTCTTC.